Below, 5 T cell receptor beta chains from the same sample are listed, as sequenced in a study of graft-versus-host responses after intestinal transplantation. Using immunoSEQ multiplex PCR, the repertoire was profiled, and TCRdb retains in-frame clones only, with some absent. This sample yields more than 45,000 clones, of which roughly 89% are seen a single time; 2.7% belongs to the top ten. Sequenced material: PBMCs, taken roughly 120 days after intestinal transplantation. These receptors all come from a human patient who received an intestinal transplant, so some T cells may come from the graft donor.

The CDR3 loop is CATSRGDSNQPQHF. The CDR3 region has the DNA TGTGCCACCAGCAGAGGGGATAGCAATCAGCCCCAGCATTTT. This rearrangement joins TRBV15 to TRBJ1-5; D is uncertain. Germline CDR1 and CDR2: LNHNV and YYDKDF (reference sequence). The V end was cut by 1 base, the J end by 0 bases, with 4 bases between. This CDR3 has 14 residues.

V usage is TRBV2 and J usage is TRBJ2-5; TRBD1 matches at 12 bases. Germline loops: CDR1 SNHLY, CDR2 FYNNEI. V was clipped by 6 bases and J by 11 bases; unmatched bases: 13. CDR3 length: 15 residues. CDR3 residues: CASRAPGQGANEQYF. Here the CDR3 DNA reads TGTGCCAGCAGGGCTCCGGGACAGGGGGCGAATGAGCAGTACTTC. The variable domain in full, completed from reference TRBV2 and TRBJ2-5, reads EPEVTQTPSHQVTQMGQEVILRCVPISNHLYFYWYRQILGQKVEFLVSFYNNEISEKSEIFDDQFSVERPDGSNFTLKIRSTKLEDSAMYFCASRAPGQGANEQYFGPGTRLLVL.

The chain employs TRBV20-1 and TRBJ2-1; D gene uncertain. V was pared by 6 bases and J by 10 bases, with 13 bases between. The CDR3 runs 11 residues. CDR1 and CDR2 from the germline V gene are DFQATT and SNEGSKA (reference sequence). In nucleotides, the CDR3 is TGCAGTGCCCGACCACGAATGGAGCAGTTCTTC. It is translated as CSARPRMEQFF.

This rearrangement joins TRBV5-5 to TRBJ2-2, with a weak D call TRBD2 (6 bases). CDR3 length: 15 amino acids. Per the germline V gene, CDR1 is SGHKS and CDR2 is YYEKEE (reference sequence). V shed 4 bases and J shed 6 bases, with 16 bases lying between them. The CDR3 DNA is TGTGCCAGCAGCGCTGGGACTGGCTGGCCCGGGGAGCTGTTTTTT. This gives the protein CASSAGTGWPGELFF. The whole variable domain, filled in from reference TRBV5-5 and TRBJ2-2, reads DAGVTQSPTHLIKTRGQQVTLRCSPISGHKSVSWYQQVLGQGPQFIFQYYEKEERGRGNFPDRFSARQFPNYSSELNVNALLLGDSALYLCASSAGTGWPGELFFGEGSRLTVL.

In the case of this clone: One junction end disagrees with the germline gene, perhaps due to a read error. The same CDR3 can be traced to other DNA sequences in this sample. The genes are TRBV5-1 and TRBJ2-3; tentative D call: TRBD2 (6 bases). This CDR3 spans 14 amino acids. Germline values: CDR1 SGHRS, CDR2 YFSETQ. The CDR3 sequence is CASSREEGADTQYF. Here the CDR3 DNA reads TGCGCCAGCAGCCGCGAGGAGGGCGCAGATACGCAATATTTT.